This is a list of T cell receptor beta chains from one sample in a study of blood T cell repertoires in COVID-19. Repertoires were generated with immunoSEQ multiplex PCR, while TCRdb's copy carries only in-frame clones and drops some. Among 140,000 or so clones listed, roughly 83% were seen once. Sequenced material: peripheral blood. The receptors originated from a woman between 65 and 79 years old with COVID-19, enrolled during active disease. Both conserved end residues are part of each CDR3. Each record gives: CDR3 length, clone size, D gene, J gene, V gene, CDR3 protein, CDR3 DNA. The D gene is left open where the match is weak. Clone size is given for some rows only: seen once, a few or many times, or a class if the clone is expanded.

len: 14; abundance: .; d_gene: TRBD1; j_gene: TRBJ2-7; v_gene: TRBV20-1; CDR3aa: CSASGTGIGYEQYF; CDR3nt: TGCAGTGCTAGTGGGACAGGGATTGGGTACGAGCAGTACTTC
len: 14; abundance: few; d_gene: .; j_gene: TRBJ2-1; v_gene: TRBV6-2/TRBV6-3; CDR3aa: CASSDLGFLNEQFF; CDR3nt: TGTGCCAGCAGTGACCTCGGGTTCCTGAATGAGCAGTTCTTC
len: 14; abundance: .; d_gene: TRBD1; j_gene: TRBJ2-7; v_gene: TRBV6-1; CDR3aa: CASSEPGQAYEQYF; CDR3nt: TGTGCCAGCAGTGAACCGGGACAGGCTTACGAGCAGTACTTC
len: 15; abundance: .; d_gene: .; j_gene: TRBJ1-3; v_gene: TRBV3-1/TRBV3-2; CDR3aa: CASSQGAFSGNTIYF; CDR3nt: TGTGCCAGCAGCCAAGGGGCGTTCTCTGGAAACACCATATATTTT
len: 15; abundance: .; d_gene: .; j_gene: TRBJ2-3; v_gene: TRBV4-3; CDR3aa: CASSPGTLNTDTQYF; CDR3nt: TGCGCCAGCAGCCCCGGGACTTTAAACACAGATACGCAGTATTTT
len: 16; abundance: few; d_gene: .; j_gene: TRBJ1-3; v_gene: TRBV6-5; CDR3aa: CASSYNRPSSGNTIYF; CDR3nt: TGTGCCAGCAGTTATAACAGGCCGTCCTCTGGAAACACCATATATTTT
len: 14; abundance: many; d_gene: TRBD1; j_gene: TRBJ2-7; v_gene: TRBV6-5; CDR3aa: CASRPPTGLYEQYF; CDR3nt: TGTGCCAGCAGGCCACCGACAGGGCTATACGAGCAGTACTTC
len: 15; abundance: .; d_gene: TRBD1; j_gene: TRBJ2-2; v_gene: TRBV6-6; CDR3aa: CASSTGQLNTGELFF; CDR3nt: TGTGCCAGCAGTACGGGACAGTTGAACACCGGGGAGCTGTTTTTT
len: 14; abundance: few; d_gene: .; j_gene: TRBJ1-5; v_gene: TRBV2; CDR3aa: CASRPGASNQPQHF; CDR3nt: TGTGCCAGCAGACCAGGGGCGAGCAATCAGCCCCAGCATTTT
len: 14; abundance: .; d_gene: TRBD1; j_gene: TRBJ2-1; v_gene: TRBV6-6; CDR3aa: CASSFPDRANEQFF; CDR3nt: TGTGCCAGCAGTTTCCCGGACAGGGCCAATGAGCAGTTCTTC
len: 18; abundance: .; d_gene: .; j_gene: TRBJ1-6; v_gene: TRBV4-1; CDR3aa: CASSPEFARPTENSPLHF; CDR3nt: TGCGCCAGCAGCCCCGAATTTGCCAGGCCTACAGAGAATTCACCCCTCCACTTT
len: 13; abundance: .; d_gene: .; j_gene: TRBJ1-5; v_gene: TRBV18; CDR3aa: CASSQSTERPQHF; CDR3nt: TGTGCCAGCTCCCAATCAACAGAACGGCCCCAGCATTTT
len: 17; abundance: .; d_gene: .; j_gene: TRBJ1-4; v_gene: TRBV4-1; CDR3aa: CASSQEGSGRVGEKLFF; CDR3nt: TGCGCCAGCAGCCAAGAGGGGTCCGGCAGGGTAGGTGAAAAACTGTTTTTT
len: 14; abundance: few; d_gene: TRBD1; j_gene: TRBJ1-1; v_gene: TRBV9; CDR3aa: CASSPRQGNTEAFF; CDR3nt: TGTGCCAGCAGCCCCCGACAGGGAAACACTGAAGCTTTCTTT
len: 15; abundance: .; d_gene: TRBD1; j_gene: TRBJ1-5; v_gene: TRBV10-3; CDR3aa: CAISPGGRSDQPQHF; CDR3nt: TGTGCCATCAGCCCAGGGGGCAGGAGCGATCAGCCCCAGCATTTT
len: 16; abundance: many; d_gene: .; j_gene: TRBJ2-7; v_gene: TRBV4-2; CDR3aa: CASSQDGGASSYEQYF; CDR3nt: TGTGCCAGCAGCCAAGATGGGGGGGCCTCCTCCTACGAGCAGTACTTC
len: 15; abundance: .; d_gene: TRBD1; j_gene: TRBJ1-5; v_gene: TRBV28; CDR3aa: CASSLGQVPNQPQHF; CDR3nt: TGTGCCAGCAGTTTGGGACAGGTTCCCAATCAGCCCCAGCATTTT
len: 16; abundance: .; d_gene: .; j_gene: TRBJ2-1; v_gene: TRBV5-1; CDR3aa: CASSPNDRRNFNEQFF; CDR3nt: TGCGCCAGCAGCCCGAATGACAGGAGAAACTTCAATGAGCAGTTCTTC
len: 15; abundance: once; d_gene: TRBD1; j_gene: TRBJ2-1; v_gene: TRBV9; CDR3aa: CASSAGTGGLNEQFF; CDR3nt: TGTGCCAGCAGCGCCGGGACAGGGGGCTTGAATGAGCAGTTCTTC
len: 16; abundance: .; d_gene: TRBD1; j_gene: TRBJ1-4; v_gene: TRBV30; CDR3aa: CAWRDRGESIVEKLFF; CDR3nt: TGTGCCTGGAGGGACAGGGGCGAATCGATCGTCGAAAAACTGTTTTTT
len: 18; abundance: .; d_gene: TRBD1; j_gene: TRBJ2-3; v_gene: TRBV18; CDR3aa: CASSPRGQGVSSTDTQYF; CDR3nt: TGTGCCAGCTCACCAAGGGGACAGGGGGTCTCTAGCACAGATACGCAGTATTTT
len: 15; abundance: once; d_gene: TRBD1; j_gene: TRBJ2-2; v_gene: TRBV5-1; CDR3aa: CASSFQTGPTGELFF; CDR3nt: TGCGCCAGCAGCTTTCAGACAGGGCCGACCGGGGAGCTGTTTTTT
len: 14; abundance: few; d_gene: .; j_gene: TRBJ1-1; v_gene: TRBV11-2; CDR3aa: CASSLGSGFTEAFF; CDR3nt: TGTGCCAGCAGCTTAGGTTCCGGGTTCACTGAAGCTTTCTTT
len: 14; abundance: .; d_gene: .; j_gene: TRBJ2-3; v_gene: TRBV3-1/TRBV3-2; CDR3aa: CASSQARGTDTQYF; CDR3nt: TGTGCCAGCAGCCAAGCCCGGGGGACGGATACGCAGTATTTT
len: 12; abundance: .; d_gene: .; j_gene: TRBJ1-5; v_gene: TRBV6-4; CDR3aa: CARGAGNQPQHF; CDR3nt: TGTGCCAGGGGGGCTGGCAATCAGCCCCAGCATTTT
len: 15; abundance: .; d_gene: TRBD1; j_gene: TRBJ1-5; v_gene: TRBV28; CDR3aa: CASSLTGGSGQPQHF; CDR3nt: TGTGCCAGCAGTTTGACAGGGGGATCGGGTCAGCCCCAGCATTTT
len: 16; abundance: .; d_gene: TRBD2; j_gene: TRBJ2-3; v_gene: TRBV3-1/TRBV3-2; CDR3aa: CASRPLGGGALDTQYF; CDR3nt: TGTGCCAGCAGACCTCTGGGCGGGGGGGCTCTCGATACGCAGTATTTT
len: 12; abundance: .; d_gene: .; j_gene: TRBJ2-1; v_gene: TRBV21-1; CDR3aa: CASNRERGEQFF; CDR3nt: TGTGCCAGCAACCGGGAGCGCGGTGAGCAGTTCTTC
len: 18; abundance: .; d_gene: TRBD1; j_gene: TRBJ2-2; v_gene: TRBV7-2; CDR3aa: CASSPDLPTGLNTGELFF; CDR3nt: TGTGCCAGCAGCCCCGACCTACCGACAGGGCTAAACACCGGGGAGCTGTTTTTT
len: 15; abundance: .; d_gene: .; j_gene: TRBJ1-5; v_gene: TRBV19; CDR3aa: CASSRRWYGGEPQHF; CDR3nt: TGTGCCAGTAGCCGACGATGGTATGGAGGAGAGCCCCAGCATTTT
len: 13; abundance: .; d_gene: .; j_gene: TRBJ1-2; v_gene: TRBV18; CDR3aa: CASSPDSSYGYTF; CDR3nt: TGTGCCAGCTCACCCGACAGCTCCTATGGCTACACCTTC
len: 14; abundance: .; d_gene: .; j_gene: TRBJ1-5; v_gene: TRBV6-5; CDR3aa: CASSQLGGHQPQHF; CDR3nt: TGTGCCAGCTCCCAACTCGGGGGGCATCAGCCCCAGCATTTT
len: 13; abundance: .; d_gene: TRBD1; j_gene: TRBJ1-3; v_gene: TRBV19; CDR3aa: CASIRQGGNTIYF; CDR3nt: TGTGCCAGTATCCGACAGGGGGGAAACACCATATATTTT
len: 16; abundance: .; d_gene: TRBD1; j_gene: TRBJ2-5; v_gene: TRBV7-9; CDR3aa: CASSLGTGGAGETQYF; CDR3nt: TGTGCCAGCAGCTTAGGGACAGGGGGCGCGGGGGAGACCCAGTACTTC
len: 12; abundance: .; d_gene: TRBD1; j_gene: TRBJ1-1; v_gene: TRBV29-1; CDR3aa: CSTGTGMAEAFF; CDR3nt: TGCAGCACCGGGACAGGGATGGCTGAAGCTTTCTTT
len: 16; abundance: .; d_gene: TRBD1; j_gene: TRBJ2-3; v_gene: TRBV13; CDR3aa: CASSAGQGASTDTQYF; CDR3nt: TGTGCCAGCAGCGCTGGACAGGGGGCAAGCACAGATACGCAGTATTTT
len: 13; abundance: .; d_gene: TRBD1; j_gene: TRBJ2-3; v_gene: TRBV28; CDR3aa: CASSFQGAGTQYF; CDR3nt: TGTGCCAGCAGTTTTCAGGGGGCTGGTACGCAGTATTTT
len: 15; abundance: .; d_gene: .; j_gene: TRBJ1-2; v_gene: TRBV19; CDR3aa: CASSVTGLPNYGYTF; CDR3nt: TGTGCCAGTAGTGTCACAGGGCTCCCTAACTATGGCTACACCTTC
len: 15; abundance: once; d_gene: TRBD1; j_gene: TRBJ1-3; v_gene: TRBV7-2; CDR3aa: CASRKQTGNGNTIYF; CDR3nt: TGTGCCAGCAGGAAACAGACAGGGAACGGAAACACCATATATTTT
len: 15; abundance: .; d_gene: .; j_gene: TRBJ2-3; v_gene: TRBV10-3; CDR3aa: CAISEGGSGTDTQYF; CDR3nt: TGTGCCATCAGTGAGGGCGGAAGCGGCACAGATACGCAGTATTTT
len: 14; abundance: .; d_gene: TRBD1; j_gene: TRBJ1-3; v_gene: TRBV9; CDR3aa: CASSPGGAGNTIYF; CDR3nt: TGTGCCAGCAGCCCAGGGGGCGCGGGAAACACCATATATTTT
len: 18; abundance: .; d_gene: TRBD1; j_gene: TRBJ1-1; v_gene: TRBV6-2/TRBV6-3; CDR3aa: CASSYGGKGQGLDTEAFF; CDR3nt: TGTGCCAGCAGTTACGGGGGCAAAGGACAGGGGCTCGACACTGAAGCTTTCTTT
len: 13; abundance: .; d_gene: .; j_gene: TRBJ1-1; v_gene: TRBV6-5; CDR3aa: CASSYGGRGEAFF; CDR3nt: TGTGCCAGCAGTTACGGAGGACGAGGTGAAGCTTTCTTT
len: 15; abundance: .; d_gene: .; j_gene: TRBJ1-2; v_gene: TRBV6-1; CDR3aa: CASSEAPTAPYGYTF; CDR3nt: TGTGCCAGCAGTGAAGCCCCGACAGCCCCCTATGGCTACACCTTC
len: 16; abundance: .; d_gene: .; j_gene: TRBJ2-3; v_gene: TRBV9; CDR3aa: CASSPLGAGTSDTQYF; CDR3nt: TGTGCCAGCAGCCCCCTGGGGGCAGGAACATCAGATACGCAGTATTTT
len: 13; abundance: .; d_gene: .; j_gene: TRBJ1-1; v_gene: TRBV7-9; CDR3aa: CASSPRLSTEAFF; CDR3nt: TGTGCCAGCAGCCCCCGTTTGAGCACTGAAGCTTTCTTT
len: 16; abundance: .; d_gene: TRBD1; j_gene: TRBJ1-3; v_gene: TRBV13; CDR3aa: CASSFYPTGVGNTIYF; CDR3nt: TGTGCCAGCAGCTTTTACCCCACAGGGGTCGGAAACACCATATATTTT